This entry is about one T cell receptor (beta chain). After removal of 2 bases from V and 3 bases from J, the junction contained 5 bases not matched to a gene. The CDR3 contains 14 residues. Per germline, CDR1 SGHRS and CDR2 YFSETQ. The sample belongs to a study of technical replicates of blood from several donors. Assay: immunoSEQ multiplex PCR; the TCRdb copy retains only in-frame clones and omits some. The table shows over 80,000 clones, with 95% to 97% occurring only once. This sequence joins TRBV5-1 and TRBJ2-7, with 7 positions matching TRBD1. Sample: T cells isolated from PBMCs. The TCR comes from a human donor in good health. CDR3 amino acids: CASSFRGNGYEQYF. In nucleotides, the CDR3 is TGCGCCAGCAGCTTCAGGGGGAATGGCTACGAGCAGTACTTC.